These 27 T cell receptor beta chains were sequenced from one sample in a study of cytotoxic CD8 clonotypes in ibrutinib-treated CLL. Some clones are missing from TCRdb's copy, which holds only in-frame ones; the method was immunoSEQ multiplex PCR. Of about 89,000 clones listed, approximately 80% are singletons. The specimen comprised PBMCs, sampled after 12 months of ibrutinib treatment. Receptor source: a human donor with chronic lymphocytic leukemia.

The chain links TRBV5-1 to TRBJ1-6; perhaps TRBD1 as D (6 bases). This CDR3 spans 16 amino acids. Germline CDR1 is SGHRS and CDR2 is YFSETQ. Trimming took 5 bases from V and 8 from J, leaving 20 bases between them. In DNA, the CDR3 is TGCGCCAGCAGGGGGGGAAACGTGCAGGGGTATTCACCCCTCCACTTT. Encoded protein: CASRGGNVQGYSPLHF.

The chain links TRBV2 to TRBJ2-2; D remains unclear. The length of the CDR3 is 17 residues. The ends were cut back, 3 bases at V and 6 bases at J, with 20 bases in the middle. CDR1 is SNHLY and CDR2 is FYNNEI in the germline V gene. The CDR3, as DNA: TGTGCCAGCAGTGAGGAACTCTTCTCGAATAATCCCGGGGAGCTGTTTTTT. It yields the protein CASSEELFSNNPGELFF.

The genes are TRBV6-1 and TRBJ1-6, with TRBD1 as a possible D gene (5 bases). Germline V lookup: CDR1 MNHNS, CDR2 SASEGT. There are 16 residues in the CDR3. V was trimmed by 3 bases and J by 7 bases, leaving 16 bases between them. The CDR3 loop reads CASSESTHQGNSPLHF. The CDR3 nucleotides read TGTGCCAGCAGTGAGTCAACCCATCAGGGAAATTCACCCCTCCACTTT.

V is TRBV30 and J is TRBJ2-2; TRBD2 is a possible D gene (5 bases). The CDR3 runs to 12 residues. Germline CDR1 and CDR2: GTSNPN and SVGIG (reference sequence). V was clipped by 5 bases and J by 6 bases, with 10 bases between them. The CDR3 region is CAWSLGPGELFF. The CDR3 DNA follows: TGTGCCTGGTCACTAGGACCCGGGGAGCTGTTTTTT.

This clone was seen a single time. This chain joins TRBV5-1 and TRBJ2-5, with 11 bases aligning to TRBD2. Losses at the gene ends were 4 bases for V and 4 bases for J; bases not matched to a gene: 9. The CDR3 runs 16 residues. Per the germline V gene, CDR1 is SGHRS and CDR2 is YFSETQ. The chain's CDR3 is CASSPGSGGAGETQYF. CDR3 nucleotide sequence: TGCGCCAGCAGCCCCGGTAGCGGGGGGGCGGGAGAGACCCAGTACTTC.

The rearrangement links TRBV15 to TRBJ2-7; D is possibly TRBD2 (6 bases). The CDR3 spans 16 residues. Germline V lookup: CDR1 LNHNV, CDR2 YYDKDF (reference sequence). V shed 0 bases and J shed 4 bases, with 16 bases lying between them. The CDR3 here is CATSREKFGGTYEQYF. CDR3 in DNA: TGTGCCACCAGCAGAGAGAAGTTTGGGGGGACTTACGAGCAGTACTTC.

The chain employs TRBV2 and TRBJ2-2, with TRBD1 matching 7 bases. CDR1 SNHLY and CDR2 FYNNEI come from the germline V gene. The CDR3 is 17 residues long. V was pared by 7 bases and J by 3 bases, with 14 bases of the junction left unmatched. CDR3 bases: TGTGCCAGCACCAAAACGACAGGGTCGCTTGACACCGGGGAGCTGTTTTTT. This gives the protein CASTKTTGSLDTGELFF.

The rearrangement uses TRBV6-6 and TRBJ2-5; D is possibly TRBD1 (5 bases). The CDR3 totals 16 residues. Per germline, CDR1 MNHNY and CDR2 SVGAGI (reference sequence). V was cut by 6 bases and J by 5 bases, with 22 bases left in between. Here the CDR3 reads CASSGNPQDIWETQYF. CDR3 bases: TGTGCCAGCAGCGGTAATCCACAGGATATTTGGGAGACCCAGTACTTC.

This chain links TRBV7-2 with TRBJ1-2; 10 nucleotides line up with TRBD1. The CDR3 runs 17 residues. Germline V lookup: CDR1 SGHTA, CDR2 FQGNSA. The V and J ends lost 0 bases and 0 bases, in that order; junction bases with no gene match: 4. DNA for the CDR3: TGTGCCAGCAGCTTAGCGACAGGGGGCGGGGCTAACTATGGCTACACCTTC. This gives the protein CASSLATGGGANYGYTF.

The V and J genes are TRBV23-1 and TRBJ1-3; TRBD1 matches 8 bases. TRBV23-1 is an ORF, and what it does is uncertain. Trimming removed 7 bases from V and 2 bases from J; junction bases left unmatched: 16. CDR3 size: 18 residues. The chain's CDR3 is CASNYPRTGNCPGNTIYF. For the CDR3, the DNA is TGCGCCAGCAATTATCCCAGGACAGGGAATTGTCCTGGAAACACCATATATTTT.

The chain carries TRBV6-5 and TRBJ1-3; D unclear. The CDR3 totals 14 residues. Germline V gene lookup returns CDR1 MNHEY and CDR2 SVGAGI. V was shortened by 6 bases and J by 0 bases, with 9 bases between the two germline ends. The CDR3 DNA follows: TGTGCCAGCAGCCTCTTAAGCTCTGGAAACACCATATATTTT. Protein product: CASSLLSSGNTIYF.

This clone was counted once. The rearrangement links TRBV5-5 to TRBJ2-7; TRBD2 matches 10 bases. CDR1 and CDR2 from the germline V gene are SGHKS and YYEKEE (reference sequence). The CDR3 is made up of 16 amino acids. V lost 0 bases to trimming and J lost 4 bases; unmatched junction nucleotides: 7. CDR3 protein: CASSLALAGTMYEQYF. CDR3 nucleotides: TGTGCCAGCAGCTTGGCACTAGCGGGGACCATGTACGAGCAGTACTTC. Looking up the rest from reference TRBV5-5 and TRBJ2-7 gives the full variable domain: DAGVTQSPTHLIKTRGQQVTLRCSPISGHKSVSWYQQVLGQGPQFIFQYYEKEERGRGNFPDRFSARQFPNYSSELNVNALLLGDSALYLCASSLALAGTMYEQYFGPGTRLTVT.

The rearrangement uses TRBV7-8 and TRBJ2-3, with D hard to call. CDR3 length: 16 amino acids. Between the trimmed V and J ends, which lost 5 bases and 3 bases, there was a span of 18 bases. Germline V gene sequence: CDR1 SGHVS, CDR2 FQNEAQ. CDR3 nucleotide sequence: TGTGCCAGCAGCCCGAGGACCCCCTTGAGGACAGATACGCAGTATTTT. Its protein is CASSPRTPLRTDTQYF.

The chain employs TRBV7-2 and TRBJ1-3, with 7 bases identical to TRBD1. The CDR3 totals 15 residues. V shed 2 bases and J 0 bases; nucleotides not matched to a gene: 1. The V gene's germline CDR1 is SGHTA and CDR2 FQGNSA. The CDR3 loop reads CASSLRDSSGNTIYF. Here the CDR3 DNA reads TGTGCCAGCAGCTTAAGGGACAGCTCTGGAAACACCATATATTTT. The full variable domain, completed using reference TRBV7-2 and TRBJ1-3, is GAGVSQSPSNKVTEKGKDVELRCDPISGHTALYWYRQSLGQGLEFLIYFQGNSAPDKSGLPSDRFSAERTGGSVSTLTIQRTQQEDSAVYLCASSLRDSSGNTIYFGEGSWLTVV.

This chain links TRBV5-6 with TRBJ1-1; maybe TRBD1 (6 bases). The germline V and J ends were trimmed by 4 bases and 4 bases, with 11 bases remaining between them. Per the germline V gene, CDR1 is SGHDT and CDR2 is YYEEEE. This CDR3 has 13 amino acids. CDR3 region: CASSRGTSTEAFF. CDR3 sequence (DNA): TGTGCCAGCAGCAGGGGGACGAGCACTGAAGCTTTCTTT. The variable domain in full, with the rest retrieved from reference TRBV5-6 and TRBJ1-1, is DAGVTQSPTHLIKTRGQQVTLRCSPKSGHDTVSWYQQALGQGPQFIFQYYEEEERQRGNFPDRFSGHQFPNYSSELNVNALLLGDSALYLCASSRGTSTEAFFGQGTRLTVV.

The V call is TRBV6-6, the J call TRBJ1-1, with D possibly matching TRBD1 (5 bases). The CDR3 is 15 amino acids. With 4 bases removed from V and 0 bases from J, the gap between germline ends came to 12 bases. Germline V gene sequence: CDR1 MNHNY, CDR2 SVGAGI (reference sequence). The CDR3 sequence: CASSSPEGMNTEAFF. Here the CDR3 DNA reads TGTGCCAGCAGTTCCCCGGAGGGGATGAACACTGAAGCTTTCTTT.

This chain links TRBV27 with TRBJ2-3, with D possibly TRBD1 on 5 matching bases. Trimming stripped 5 bases from V and 5 bases from J, with 17 bases between. The CDR3 totals 15 residues. Germline V gives CDR1 MNHEY, CDR2 SMNVEV (reference sequence). The CDR3 is CASSPLLLGRDTQYF. CDR3 DNA sequence: TGTGCCAGCAGTCCCCTCCTCTTGGGGCGAGATACGCAGTATTTT.

This chain joins TRBV9 and TRBJ2-1, with 9 positions matching TRBD2. Looked up from germline, CDR1 is SGDLS and CDR2 is YYNGEE. V gave up 0 bases and J gave up 4 bases; unmatched junction bases: 5. This CDR3 has 16 residues. The CDR3 coding sequence is TGTGCCAGCAGCGTAGCAGCGGGGGGCCTATACAATGAGCAGTTCTTC. Translating it yields CASSVAAGGLYNEQFF.

This clone was found once. V usage is TRBV9 and J usage is TRBJ2-1; 10 nucleotides agree with TRBD2. The J segment lost 4 bases and the V segment lost 4 bases, leaving 8 bases of the junction unmatched. CDR1 and CDR2 (germline): SGDLS, YYNGEE. CDR3 length: 16 residues. The CDR3 bases are TGTGCCAGCAGCTTGAGCGGGGGGGCTGTGTACAATGAGCAGTTCTTC. This sequence encodes CASSLSGGAVYNEQFF.

The rearrangement uses TRBV28 and TRBJ2-7, with 7 bases fitting TRBD1. Germline CDR1 reads MDHEN; CDR2 reads SYDVKM. Unmatched junction bases numbered 11, after V lost 3 bases and J lost 6 bases. The CDR3 runs to 15 residues. CDR3: CASSLGDRVSGEQYF. For the CDR3, the DNA is TGTGCCAGCAGTTTGGGAGACAGGGTAAGCGGCGAGCAGTACTTC.

The chain joins TRBV6-6 to TRBJ1-2; 10 bases line up with TRBD1. Germline V gene data show CDR1 as MNHNY and CDR2 as SVGAGI (reference sequence). The CDR3 runs to 14 residues. Unmatched junction bases numbered 3, after V lost 6 bases and J lost 2 bases. The CDR3 region has the DNA TGTGCCAGCAGACGACAGGGGGCAAACTATGGCTACACCTTC. This translates into CASRRQGANYGYTF.

The CDR3 spells CASKRSPGKGPYEQYF. The CDR3, as DNA: TGTGCCAGCAAGCGCTCCCCAGGGAAGGGACCCTACGAGCAGTACTTC. The chain carries TRBV27 and TRBJ2-7; the D call may be TRBD1 or TRBD2 (5 bases each). The CDR3 has 16 residues. V shed 7 bases and J shed 2 bases, with 21 bases lying between them. Germline V CDR1 and CDR2: MNHEY, SMNVEV (reference sequence).

The sample holds one count of this clone. V is TRBV7-2 and J is TRBJ1-1; a weak D match, TRBD1 (6 bases). Trimming stripped 5 bases from V and 7 bases from J, with 11 bases between. Germline V lookup: CDR1 SGHTA, CDR2 FQGNSA. This CDR3 is built from 12 residues. The CDR3 nucleotides read TGTGCCAGCAGCCCGACAGGTATTGAAGCTTTCTTT. Protein sequence: CASSPTGIEAFF.

This clone was seen only once. The chain has TRBV9 and TRBJ1-1; the D is unclear. The germline gives CDR1 SGDLS, CDR2 YYNGEE. V lost 2 bases and J 5 bases, leaving 13 bases between the germline ends. The CDR3 is 14 amino acids. The CDR3 protein is CASSVGHGGTEAFF. The CDR3 DNA follows: TGTGCCAGCAGCGTTGGCCATGGAGGGACTGAAGCTTTCTTT.

CDR3 coding DNA: TGTGCCATCAGTGAAACCTCCTCAGGGAGAGGCTACACCTTC. Protein: CAISETSSGRGYTF. The chain employs TRBV10-3 and TRBJ1-2; maybe TRBD1 (5 bases). The CDR3 contains 14 residues. V lost 3 bases and J 8 bases, leaving 16 bases between the germline ends. The germline V gene has CDR1 ENHRY and CDR2 SYGVKD.

This clone occurred many times. V gene TRBV19 combines with J gene TRBJ1-2, with D possibly being TRBD1 (5 bases). Trimming took 3 bases from V and 6 from J, leaving 11 bases between them. Germline V gives CDR1 LNHDA, CDR2 SQIVND (reference sequence). This CDR3 spans 13 amino acids. CDR3 nucleotide sequence: TGTGCCAGTAGTATTAGGGCAGGGAATGGCTACACCTTC. Its protein product is CASSIRAGNGYTF.

CDR3 amino acids: CASTRPGLELNEQFF. Written as DNA, the CDR3 is TGTGCCAGCACCCGACCGGGACTGGAACTCAATGAGCAGTTCTTC. The chain recombines TRBV7-2 with TRBJ2-1; maybe TRBD2 (6 bases). V shed 7 bases and J shed 6 bases, with 19 bases lying between them. CDR1 SGHTA and CDR2 FQGNSA come from the germline V gene. This CDR3 spans 15 amino acids.